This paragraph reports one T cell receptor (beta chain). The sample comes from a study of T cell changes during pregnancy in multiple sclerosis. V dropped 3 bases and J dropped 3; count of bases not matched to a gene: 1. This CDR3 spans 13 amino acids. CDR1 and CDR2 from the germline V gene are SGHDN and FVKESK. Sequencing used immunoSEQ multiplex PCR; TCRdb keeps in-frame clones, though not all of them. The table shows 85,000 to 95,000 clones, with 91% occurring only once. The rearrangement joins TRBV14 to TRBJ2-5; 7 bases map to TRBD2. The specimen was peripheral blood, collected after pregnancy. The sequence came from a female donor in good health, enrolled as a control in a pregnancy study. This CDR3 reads CASSHRGEETQYF. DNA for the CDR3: TGTGCCAGCAGCCATCGGGGGGAAGAGACCCAGTACTTC.